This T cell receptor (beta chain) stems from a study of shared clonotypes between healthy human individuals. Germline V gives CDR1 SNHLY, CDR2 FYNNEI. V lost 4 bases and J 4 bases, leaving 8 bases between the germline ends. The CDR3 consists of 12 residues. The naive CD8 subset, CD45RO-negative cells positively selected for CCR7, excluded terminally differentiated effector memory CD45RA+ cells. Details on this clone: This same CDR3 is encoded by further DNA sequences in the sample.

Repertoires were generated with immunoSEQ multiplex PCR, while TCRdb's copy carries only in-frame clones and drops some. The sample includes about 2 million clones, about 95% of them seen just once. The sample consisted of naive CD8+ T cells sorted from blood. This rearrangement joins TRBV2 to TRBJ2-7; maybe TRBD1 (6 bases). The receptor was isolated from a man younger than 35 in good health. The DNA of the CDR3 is TGTGCCAGCAGTGGGACAGCGTACGAGCAGTACTTC. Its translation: CASSGTAYEQYF.